Listed below are T cell receptor beta chains from one sample, sequenced in a study of T cells expressing NK-cell markers. Each CDR3 protein gets one entry in TCRdb, which reprocessed the 5' RACE reads and gives no DNA. This table lists 500,000 or so distinct CDR3 sequences. Sequencing was carried out using blood T cells: a sorted CD56 or NKG2C T cell subset, CD4+ or CD8+ T cells, or bulk PBMC T cells (not recorded which). The receptors here all came from a young man in good health. Both conserved end residues are part of each CDR3.

>TRBV5-1|TRBJ2-7
CASSGYRGEQYF
>TRBV30|TRBJ2-7
CAWSLLPGGKEQYF
>TRBV4-2|TRBJ2-1
CASSQEVAGGGNEQFF
>TRBV14|TRBJ2-3
CASSQETRWLAGIDTQYF
>TRBV2|TRBJ2-7
CASSEAPSGRASYEQYF
>TRBV29-1|TRBJ2-2
CSVELAGVLTGELFF
>TRBV6-2/TRBV6-3|TRBJ2-2
CASSRPWVRGTGELFF
>TRBV5-1|TRBJ2-3
CASQPGQGTDTQYF
>TRBV7-9|TRBJ2-2
CASSIHITGPNTGELFF
>TRBV6-5|TRBJ1-1
CASSTYRDGVAWTEAFF
>TRBV28|TRBJ1-1
CASDGVNTEAFF
>TRBV20-1|TRBJ1-5
CSGRGGSVVQPQHF
>TRBV20-1|TRBJ1-5
CSARAGTGPQPQHF